This T cell receptor beta chain was profiled in a study of shared clonotypes between healthy human individuals. The naive CD8 population came from CD45RO-negative cells selected for CCR7, without terminally differentiated effector memory CD45RA+ cells. Trimming cost V 6 bases and J 2 bases, with 14 bases left between them. Germline V gives CDR1 MDHEN, CDR2 SYDVKM. The CDR3 spans 15 residues. Libraries were prepared by immunoSEQ multiplex PCR; TCRdb keeps only in-frame clonotypes and omits some of them. The table shows about 2 million clones, with 85% to 95% occurring only once. The sequencing sample was made of naive CD8+ T cells sorted from blood. The sequence was obtained from a man between 18 and 29 years old in good health. This chain joins TRBV28 and TRBJ2-1; TRBD1 might be the D (6 bases). This CDR3 reads CASSLGTSAYNEQFF. The CDR3 DNA reads as TGTGCCAGCAGCCTAGGGACATCCGCCTACAATGAGCAGTTCTTC.